Reported below is one TCR beta chain. This CDR3 region has 15 residues. V lost 1 base and J 5 bases, leaving 14 bases between the germline ends. CDR1 is MGHDK and CDR2 is SYGVNS in the germline V gene. This entry belongs to a study of CD8 T cells in Susac syndrome. High-throughput TCR beta sequencing covered peripheral CD8+ and CD4+ T cells. Healthy donors were controls matched for age and sex. FACS was used to enrich TEMRA cells, whereas the CD8+ and CD4+ T cells were obtained by negative isolation. RNA, at about 0.5 to 1 ug, was reverse transcribed with random hexamers. Amplification of TCR beta CDR3 was carried out by immunoSEQ multiplex PCR, which covered 54 Vbeta and 13 Jbeta segments. TCRdb re-called the immunoSEQ multiplex PCR reads with MiXCR, one entry per CDR3 protein. The sample consists of around 130,000 distinct CDR3 sequences, about 96% of them appearing once.

The source material was CD4+ T cells from PBMCs. The chain has TRBV25-1 and TRBJ2-5, with no clear D. This TCR derives from a human donor in good health. The DNA for the CDR3 is TGTGCCAGCAGTGAATTGGGCCCCCAGTGGGAGACCCAGTACTTC. Translating gives CASSELGPQWETQYF.